This T cell receptor (beta chain) was captured in a study of T cell responses to AZD1222 COVID-19 vaccine (dated by TCRdb to the early 2020s). Regarding the complete study: Because spike-specific TCR depth and breadth did not differ between the two schedules, AZD1222 recipients who got a second dose at roughly 4 weeks were pooled with those who got a second dose at roughly 12 weeks. A total of over 230 trial participants underwent TCR sequencing, of whom 207 received two doses of AZD1222 and about 26 received two doses of the MenACWY control vaccine. Trial participants were enrolled into age subgroups of 18-55, 56-69 and 70-plus years, which contained 148, 28 and 57 TCR-sequenced participants, respectively.

This clone was recorded only once. It lacks a known antigen. No much larger clone is present one base from it, and per-base qualities are unavailable. The label giving this sample's time point can be read as: baseline before first vaccination. Vaccinee samples were obtained from the UK trials COV001 and COV002, which included a single-blind randomized controlled phase 2/3 trial of AZD1222 (ChAdOx1 nCoV-19) in healthy adults. Trial participant PBMC samples were collected at day 0 and day 28 after the second dose for TCRbeta chain sequencing. The CDR3 starts with the cysteine, ends with the phenylalanine, and has 17 residues. Only CDR3 DNA remains: 51 bases, in frame from the first base. At the junction V is shortened by 4 bases and J by 7 bases; bases outside the gene matches: 12. CDR1 is given as SGDLS and CDR2 as YYNGEE, both from the germline V gene. The CDR3 regions of human TCRbeta chains were analyzed by immunosequencing. For the original study's pipeline: Repertoire TCRs were matched against a reference library of SARS-CoV-2-specific TCRs generated with the MIRA antigen-specificity platform. Breadth was defined as the fraction of unique TCRs that were SARS-CoV-2-associated, and depth was defined as the fraction of total T cells that were SARS-CoV-2-associated. Using the MIRA data, every spike-specific TCR was mapped to the spike region that the TCR reacted to and assigned to either a CD4 or a CD8 class. Log10-transformed breadth and depth values were compared by one-way ANOVA with Sidak's multiple comparisons tests. The clones in this table, taken by TCRdb from immuneACCESS, are in-frame only. Not every clone is retained; where verified, under half of the shortfall comes from an unresolved V gene, and the cause of the rest is unknown. That table supplies the V and J calls and clone size; D and trimming were determined from the DNA. The sample profile shows under 170,000 clones; 94% of them were found once. The leading ten clones occupy 1.3% of the sample.

The paper's findings and limits, for the study overall: Conclusions about previously exposed vaccinees are limited, since just six AZD1222 recipients were seropositive for SARS-CoV-2 at baseline. CD4 TCRs associated with the vaccine covered the entire spike protein, and the dominant responses were in regions 160-218 and 743-854. The 56-69-year group was small, and its depth increase did not reach significance, likely because of low power. Nearly half of unique spike-specific TCRs reportedly recognized epitopes outside regions mutated in the B.1.351 and B.1.1.7 variants. Spike-specific TCR breadth and depth rose significantly after two AZD1222 doses compared with day 0 and with MenACWY recipients. Participants were mostly white British and included more females than males, and it was suggested by the authors that clonal diversity may have been underestimated. Because no day 14 peak-response samples were available, repertoires were characterized only after the peak T cell response.

The specimen was peripheral blood, collected on day 0 of AZD1222 vaccination. The receptor chain draws on TRBV9 and TRBJ2-2, with 11 central nucleotides matching TRBD2. The clonotype originates from an adult in good health. The CDR3 region: CASSPRPTSGKGGELFF. The DNA is as follows: TGTGCCAGCAGCCCTCGCCCGACTAGCGGGAAGGGCGGGGAGCTGTTTTTT.